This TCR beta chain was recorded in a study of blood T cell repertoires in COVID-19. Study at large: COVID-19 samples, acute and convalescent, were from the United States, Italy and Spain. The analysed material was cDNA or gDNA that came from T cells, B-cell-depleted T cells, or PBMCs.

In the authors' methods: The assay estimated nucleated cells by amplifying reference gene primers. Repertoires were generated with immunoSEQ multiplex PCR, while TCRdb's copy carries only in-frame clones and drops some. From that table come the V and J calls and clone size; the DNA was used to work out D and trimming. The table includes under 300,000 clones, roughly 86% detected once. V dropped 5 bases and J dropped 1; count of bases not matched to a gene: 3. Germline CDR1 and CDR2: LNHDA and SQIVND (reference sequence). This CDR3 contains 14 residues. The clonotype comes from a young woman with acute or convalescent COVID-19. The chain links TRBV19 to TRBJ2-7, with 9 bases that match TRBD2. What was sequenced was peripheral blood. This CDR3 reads CASSATSGSYEQYF. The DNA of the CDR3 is TGTGCCAGTAGTGCGACTAGCGGATCCTACGAGCAGTACTTC.